This T cell receptor beta chain comes out of a study of chemoradiotherapy in HPV16-positive cancers. The CDR3 is made up of 16 amino acids. CDR1 is SGHRS, CDR2 YFSETQ, per germline. V was pared by 4 bases and J by 3 bases, with 6 bases of the junction left unmatched. In regard to this clone: Its target is not known.

Produced via immunoSEQ multiplex PCR; TCRdb's table is partial and in-frame only. The data show over a thousand clones, around 94% seen once. Study observations and caveats: HPV-specific T cells were functionally defined from only a couple of HPV16-positive patients. For HPV16-positive patients, expanding HPV-responsive T cells associated with longer recurrence-free survival. During treatment, candidate HPV-specific clones and E7-related motifs expanded in tumor.

Material: tumor tissue, obtained from a patient who underwent chemoradiotherapy. This clonotype was obtained from a human donor with HPV-associated anogenital cancer. This chain connects TRBV5-1 to TRBJ1-6; the match to TRBD1 covers 8 bases. The CDR3 region is CASSASGQGYNSPLHF. CDR3 in DNA: TGCGCCAGCAGCGCCTCTGGACAGGGCTATAATTCACCCCTCCACTTT.